The 22 T cell receptor beta chains listed next were all sequenced from one sample in a study of blood T cell repertoires in COVID-19 (TCRdb year 2020). The method was the immunoSEQ multiplex PCR assay. This immuneACCESS table, as held by TCRdb, lists in-frame sequences with V and J called but not all clones. Of the missing ones, under half trace to an unresolved V gene in checked studies; the others have no known cause. The sample contains around 420,000 clones, 88% of them found a single time. Roughly 2% of the sample is taken by the ten largest. The sequencing input was PBMCs or T cells enriched from blood (not recorded which). These receptors were obtained from a middle-aged woman with acute COVID-19.

The chain joins TRBV18 to TRBJ1-1, with TRBD1 as a possible D gene (5 bases). V was pared by 6 bases and J by 1 base, with 15 bases between. The CDR3 loop spans 15 amino acids. Germline-derived CDR1 and CDR2 are KGHSH and LQKENI. The CDR3 loop is CASSGRGGGNTEAFF. The CDR3 DNA reads as TGTGCCAGCTCGGGGAGGGGTGGCGGGAACACTGAAGCTTTCTTT.

This rearrangement joins TRBV28 to TRBJ2-3; 7 nucleotides line up with TRBD1. Germline CDR1 is MDHEN and CDR2 is SYDVKM. CDR3 length: 14 amino acids. V shed 5 bases, J shed 2 bases, and the junction held 4 bases outside the gene matches. CDR3 nucleotide sequence: TGTGCCAGCAGTCTGGACAGGACCACAGATACGCAGTATTTT. It encodes CASSLDRTTDTQYF.

The chain joins TRBV15 to TRBJ2-5; 7 nucleotides line up with TRBD1. CDR1 and CDR2 (germline): LNHNV, YYDKDF (reference sequence). After removal of 4 bases from V and 2 bases from J, the junction contained 10 bases not matched to a gene. The CDR3 totals 16 residues. CDR3 sequence: CATSTAPRTGQETQYF. CDR3 DNA: TGTGCCACCAGCACCGCCCCTAGGACAGGACAAGAGACCCAGTACTTC.

The gene calls are TRBV5-1 and TRBJ1-2, with TRBD1 as a possible D gene (5 bases). Trimming took off 0 bases at V and 2 bases at J, with 5 bases between the two ends. Looked up from germline, CDR1 is SGHRS and CDR2 is YFSETQ. The CDR3 spans 13 residues. This CDR3 reads CASSLEGNYGYTF. Here the CDR3 DNA reads TGCGCCAGCAGCTTGGAGGGGAACTATGGCTACACCTTC.

The chain carries TRBV20-1 and TRBJ2-5; TRBD2 is a possible D gene (6 bases). The V end was cut by 3 bases, the J end by 2 bases, with 13 bases between. Germline V gene lookup returns CDR1 DFQATT and CDR2 SNEGSKA (reference sequence). The CDR3 is made up of 14 amino acids. The CDR3 DNA is TGCAGTGCTAGTCAAGCGGGCCCGCAAGAGACCCAGTACTTC. Its protein product is CSASQAGPQETQYF.

The V gene is TRBV6-5, the J gene TRBJ1-1; 9 bases map to TRBD1. Germline CDR1 MNHEY, CDR2 SVGAGI. Unmatched junction bases numbered 7, after V lost 8 bases and J lost 3 bases. The CDR3 consists of 14 residues. The CDR3: CASGDRVGDTEAFF. CDR3 DNA: TGTGCCAGCGGGGACAGGGTAGGCGACACTGAAGCTTTCTTT.

This chain connects TRBV2 to TRBJ1-2, with TRBD1 matching 9 bases. The CDR3 is 14 amino acids. The germline V gene has CDR1 SNHLY and CDR2 FYNNEI. The V and J ends lost 6 bases and 3 bases, in that order; junction bases with no gene match: 5. CDR3 nucleotides: TGTGCCAGCAGATATACAGGGGGCGACTATGGCTACACCTTC. Translation: CASRYTGGDYGYTF.

The chain carries TRBV5-1 and TRBJ2-1, with D possibly matching TRBD2 (6 bases). Trimming removed 7 bases from V and 0 bases from J, with 17 bases in between. The CDR3 sequence is 16 residues long. Germline V lookup: CDR1 SGHRS, CDR2 YFSETQ. CDR3 amino acids: CASGTGGAISYNEQFF. In DNA, the CDR3 is TGCGCCAGCGGAACCGGGGGAGCTATCTCCTACAATGAGCAGTTCTTC.

The J gene is TRBJ2-7, the V gene TRBV5-1; possible D gene TRBD1, 7 bases. V was clipped by 4 bases and J by 6 bases, with 23 bases between them. Germline V gives CDR1 SGHRS, CDR2 YFSETQ. The CDR3 extends over 16 amino acids. The CDR3 is CASSTGTARDSAEQYF. For the CDR3, the DNA is TGCGCCAGCAGCACCGGGACAGCCAGGGACTCGGCCGAGCAGTACTTC.

This chain links TRBV18 with TRBJ1-5, with D possibly matching TRBD1 (6 bases). CDR1 and CDR2 from the germline V gene are KGHSH and LQKENI. Trimming removed 0 bases at V and 4 bases at J, with 13 bases between. This CDR3 has 16 amino acids. The DNA of the CDR3 is TGTGCCAGCTCACCACCGGGGGGGGCGGGGAATCAGCCCCAGCATTTT. Residues: CASSPPGGAGNQPQHF.

In DNA, the CDR3 is TGTGCCTCCCGGACAGGGTGGGAAAAACTGTTTTTT. This sequence encodes CASRTGWEKLFF. The chain is built from TRBV24-1 and TRBJ1-4; the match to TRBD1 covers 8 bases. The CDR3 has 12 amino acids. Germline trimming cut 12 bases from V and 8 bases from J; bases unmatched to any gene: 7. CDR1 is KGHDR and CDR2 is SFDVKD in the germline V gene.

This clone was detected once. The chain combines TRBV27 with TRBJ2-5; 10 bases are a match to TRBD2. V dropped 5 bases and J dropped 10; count of bases not matched to a gene: 7. CDR3 length equals 13 residues. Germline V gene sequence: CDR1 MNHEY, CDR2 SMNVEV (reference sequence). The CDR3 coding sequence is TGTGCCAGCAGTAAGGGACTAGCGTTGTACCAGTACTTC. This gives the protein CASSKGLALYQYF.

This clone was seen just once. The chain uses TRBV4-1 and TRBJ1-2; D remains ambiguous. The CDR3 extends over 14 amino acids. Germline assignment: CDR1 MGHRA and CDR2 YSYEKL. Trimming pared 0 bases from V and 8 bases from J, leaving 13 bases between. The CDR3 DNA follows: TGCGCCAGCAGCCAAGATCGGAGGGAACGCGGCTACACCTTC. The encoded protein is CASSQDRRERGYTF.

The J gene is TRBJ1-5, the V gene TRBV30; D not resolved. Trimming took off 4 bases at V and 1 base at J, with 14 bases between the two ends. The CDR3 length is 15 residues. Germline V CDR1 and CDR2: GTSNPN, SVGIG (reference sequence). The CDR3 here is CAWNRGGSSNQPQHF. The CDR3, as DNA: TGTGCCTGGAATCGGGGAGGTAGCAGCAATCAGCCCCAGCATTTT. The complete variable domain, with remaining parts taken from reference TRBV30 and TRBJ1-5, reads SQTIHQWPATLVQPVGSPLSLECTVEGTSNPNLYWYRQAAGRGLQLLFYSVGIGQISSEVPQNLSASRPQDRQFILSSKKLLLSDSGFYLCAWNRGGSSNQPQHFGDGTRLSIL.

This chain's CDR3 is CASSKVHRADTQYF. DNA for the CDR3: TGTGCCAGCAGCAAAGTCCACAGAGCAGATACGCAGTATTTT. The chain carries TRBV21-1 and TRBJ2-3; the table's D call, TRBD1, was not checked against the DNA. TRBV21-1 is deemed a pseudogene. The CDR3 extends over 14 amino acids.

This sequence joins TRBV19 and TRBJ1-6; D is unresolved. This CDR3 is built from 15 residues. Germline V gene sequence: CDR1 LNHDA, CDR2 SQIVND (reference sequence). The V end was cut by 3 bases, the J end by 3 bases, with 9 bases between. CDR3 loop: CASSMLIGYNSPLHF. The CDR3 DNA follows: TGTGCCAGTAGTATGCTGATCGGCTATAATTCACCCCTCCACTTT. Combining the CDR3 with reference TRBV19 and TRBJ1-6 gives the whole variable domain DGGITQSPKYLFRKEGQNVTLSCEQNLNHDAMYWYRQDPGQGLRLIYYSQIVNDFQKGDIAEGYSVSREKKESFPLTVTSAQKNPTAFYLCASSMLIGYNSPLHFGNGTRLTVT.

The V gene is TRBV5-1, the J gene TRBJ2-7; D might be TRBD2 (6 bases). V was cut by 0 bases and J by 7 bases, with 14 bases left in between. CDR1 is SGHRS and CDR2 is YFSETQ in the germline V gene. The CDR3 has 14 amino acids. The CDR3 loop reads CASSLVGGPDEQYF. DNA for the CDR3: TGCGCCAGCAGCTTGGTGGGAGGCCCGGATGAGCAGTACTTC.

The rearrangement links TRBV7-2 to TRBJ1-2, with D uncertain. Between the trimmed V and J ends, which lost 5 bases and 1 base, there was a span of 11 bases. The CDR3 spans 14 residues. From germline, CDR1 is SGHTA and CDR2 FQGNSA. This CDR3 is CASSPYGFNYGYTF. CDR3 coding DNA: TGTGCCAGCAGCCCCTACGGTTTTAACTATGGCTACACCTTC.

The chain uses TRBV13 and TRBJ2-2; 7 bases fit TRBD1. This CDR3 has 15 amino acids. In germline, CDR1 is PRHDT, CDR2 FYEKMQ (reference sequence). V trimming: 5 bases; J trimming: 4 bases; junction bases outside the gene matches: 7. The CDR3 bases are TGTGCCAGCAGCCCTGCTGAGGGGGCCACCGGGGAGCTGTTTTTT. It translates to CASSPAEGATGELFF.

The genes are TRBV11-2 and TRBJ1-1; possible D gene TRBD1, 5 bases. This CDR3 is 15 amino acids long. V was clipped by 5 bases and J by 1 base, with 14 bases between them. The germline V gene encodes CDR1 SGHAT and CDR2 FQNNGV. For the CDR3, the DNA is TGTGCCAGCAGCCCCACTACAGGACCGAACACTGAAGCTTTCTTT. Translation: CASSPTTGPNTEAFF. Variable domain in full (rest from reference TRBV11-2 and TRBJ1-1): EAGVAQSPRYKIIEKRQSVAFWCNPISGHATLYWYQQILGQGPKLLIQFQNNGVVDDSQLPKDRFSAERLKGVDSTLKIQPAKLEDSAVYLCASSPTTGPNTEAFFGQGTRLTVV.

The rearrangement joins TRBV10-3 to TRBJ1-4; D is uncertain. The germline gives CDR1 ENHRY, CDR2 SYGVKD. CDR3 size: 15 residues. Trimming shortened V by 3 bases and J by 0 bases, and 8 bases separated the two germline ends. The CDR3 bases are TGTGCCATCAGTGATTCGACTACAACTAATGAAAAACTGTTTTTT. Protein product: CAISDSTTTNEKLFF.

The chain is built from TRBV3-1 (or the pseudogene TRBV3-2) and TRBJ2-7; weak D call: TRBD2 (6 bases). Looked up from germline, CDR1 is LGHDT and CDR2 is YNNKEL (reference sequence). Trimming took 4 bases from V and 3 from J, leaving 13 bases between them. The CDR3 has 14 residues. CDR3 sequence: CASSPSGLNYEQYF. The CDR3 DNA is TGTGCCAGCAGCCCCTCCGGACTAAACTACGAGCAGTACTTC.